These 32 T cell receptor beta chains came from one sample sequenced in a study of CD8+ T cells in alopecia areata (dated 2018 in TCRdb). Library preparation was by the immunoSEQ multiplex PCR assay. RNA was extracted from all samples and reverse transcribed into cDNA as template for TCR sequencing. TCRdb carries this immuneACCESS record with in-frame sequences only. Its versions omit some clonotypes, under half of them owing to an unresolved V gene in the studies checked, with the rest unexplained. Counted in this sample were 90,000 to 130,000 clones; about 50% of them appeared once. Of the sample, more than 20% falls within the top ten clones. Sequenced material: NKG2D-low CD8+ T cells sorted from blood. The cell subset or site label, as the study defines it: sorted CD8+ NKG2D-low blood T cells. All receptors come from a human donor with alopecia areata.

The gene calls are TRBV6-5 and TRBJ1-5; TRBD1 is a possible D gene (6 bases). Trimming shortened V by 4 bases and J by 5 bases, and 9 bases separated the two germline ends. The CDR3 runs to 13 residues. Looked up from germline, CDR1 is MNHEY and CDR2 is SVGAGI. CDR3 loop: CASSSGVDQPQHF. The CDR3 DNA sequence: TGTGCCAGCAGTTCAGGGGTGGATCAGCCCCAGCATTTT.

In nucleotides, the CDR3 is TGTGCCTGGAGTATAACGACAGGAACTGAAGCTTTCTTT. It codes for CAWSITTGTEAFF. The chain links TRBV30 to TRBJ1-1, with D tentatively TRBD1 (6 bases). V lost 2 bases and J lost 5, with 12 bases in between. The germline V gene has CDR1 GTSNPN and CDR2 SVGIG (reference sequence). CDR3 size: 13 residues. Complete variable domain (other parts from reference TRBV30 and TRBJ1-1): SQTIHQWPATLVQPVGSPLSLECTVEGTSNPNLYWYRQAAGRGLQLLFYSVGIGQISSEVPQNLSASRPQDRQFILSSKKLLLSDSGFYLCAWSITTGTEAFFGQGTRLTVV.

This sequence joins TRBV28 and TRBJ2-7; D is uncertain. The V gene's germline CDR1 is MDHEN and CDR2 SYDVKM. V lost 6 bases and J lost 10, with 10 bases in between. This CDR3 spans 10 amino acids. The CDR3: CASSDKAQYF. The CDR3 coding sequence is TGTGCCAGCAGCGACAAAGCACAGTACTTC.

V usage is TRBV27 and J usage is TRBJ2-1; 9 bases align to TRBD2. Germline CDR1 MNHEY, CDR2 SMNVEV (reference sequence). The trim removed 4 bases at V and 8 bases at J, leaving 12 bases unmatched. The CDR3 is 16 amino acids. CDR3 loop: CASSYWREGRQHEQFF. The DNA of the CDR3 is TGTGCCAGCAGTTACTGGCGGGAGGGCCGTCAACATGAGCAGTTCTTC.

This clone showed up just a few times. The V gene is TRBV7-2, the J gene TRBJ2-1, with a weak D call TRBD1 (7 bases). V lost 6 bases and J lost 3, with 18 bases in between. From germline, CDR1 is SGHTA and CDR2 FQGNSA. CDR3 length: 16 residues. The DNA for the CDR3 is TGTGCCAGCAGAAACCCCTCCAGGGGGGTCTACAATGAGCAGTTCTTC. As protein: CASRNPSRGVYNEQFF.

This clone came up a few times. The V call is TRBV10-3, the J call TRBJ2-7; D unclear. V lost 4 bases, J lost 2 bases, and 18 bases lay in between. This CDR3 is built from 16 residues. CDR1 and CDR2 (germline): ENHRY, SYGVKD. The CDR3 DNA reads as TGTGCCATCAGTGGAAAGGACCCCGATGGGACCTACGAGCAGTACTTC. Translation gives CAISGKDPDGTYEQYF.

CDR3 nucleotides: TGTGCCAGCATCGGGGGCCGACCCTACGAGCAGTACTTC. This encodes CASIGGRPYEQYF. V usage is TRBV7-8 and J usage is TRBJ2-7, with D tentatively TRBD1 or TRBD2 (6 bases each). Germline CDR1 reads SGHVS; CDR2 reads FQNEAQ. The CDR3 is made up of 13 amino acids. V shed 7 bases and J shed 2 bases, with 12 bases lying between them. Full variable domain (outside the CDR3, taken from reference TRBV7-8 and TRBJ2-7): GAGVSQSPRYKVAKRGQDVALRCDPISGHVSLFWYQQALGQGPEFLTYFQNEAQLDKSGLPSDRFFAERPEGSVSTLKIQRTQQEDSAVYLCASIGGRPYEQYFGPGTRLTVT.

V usage is TRBV7-9 and J usage is TRBJ2-7, with TRBD2 identical over 8 bases. The CDR3 has 13 residues. CDR1 and CDR2 (germline): SEHNR, FQNEAQ (reference sequence). J gave up 4 bases and V 6 bases, and 5 bases lay outside the gene matches. As DNA, the CDR3 is TGTGCCAGCAGTCCAAGCGGGAGTTACGAGCAGTACTTC. Translating gives CASSPSGSYEQYF.

The sample holds a few counts of this clone. The rearrangement joins TRBV29-1 to TRBJ2-7; a possible D gene is TRBD2 (6 bases). V shed 6 bases and J shed 4 bases, with 13 bases lying between them. CDR3 length equals 12 residues. Germline CDR1 reads SQVTM; CDR2 reads ANQGSEA. This CDR3 reads CSVTSGGYEQYF. CDR3 DNA: TGCAGCGTAACTTCCGGGGGTTACGAGCAGTACTTC.

This clone was recorded a few times. The chain joins TRBV29-1 to TRBJ2-3, with 11 bases identical to TRBD2. In germline, CDR1 is SQVTM, CDR2 ANQGSEA. V was pared by 6 bases and J by 2 bases, with 4 bases of the junction left unmatched. The CDR3 loop spans 14 amino acids. The CDR3 sequence: CSVETSGTTDTQYF. The CDR3, as DNA: TGCAGCGTAGAGACTAGCGGGACCACAGATACGCAGTATTTT.

The chain employs TRBV2 and TRBJ2-7; 10 bases match TRBD2. Unmatched junction bases numbered 6, after V lost 9 bases and J lost 4 bases. The CDR3 contains 13 residues. Germline-derived CDR1 and CDR2 are SNHLY and FYNNEI. CDR3 coding DNA: TGTGCCAGGACTAGCGGGTCAGGGTACGAGCAGTACTTC. Amino acids: CARTSGSGYEQYF.

This chain connects TRBV29-1 to TRBJ1-2; TRBD1 is a possible D gene (5 bases). This CDR3 is built from 14 residues. V dropped 1 base and J dropped 8 bases, with 17 bases sitting between them. Germline assignment: CDR1 SQVTM and CDR2 ANQGSEA. The CDR3 sequence is CSVEGFPGSDGYTF. The CDR3 bases are TGCAGCGTTGAAGGTTTCCCAGGGTCGGACGGCTACACCTTC.

This clone is a singleton in its sample. This sample also contains other DNA sequences that code for the same CDR3. The chain is built from TRBV7-2 and TRBJ1-5, with D unresolved. The CDR3 extends over 15 amino acids. V shed 1 base and J shed 0 bases, with 7 bases lying between them. Germline CDR1 and CDR2: SGHTA and FQGNSA. CDR3 DNA sequence: TGTGCCAGCAGCTTAGTTCCGAATAGCAATCAGCCCCAGCATTTT. Protein sequence: CASSLVPNSNQPQHF. Full variable domain (remainder filled in from reference TRBV7-2 and TRBJ1-5): GAGVSQSPSNKVTEKGKDVELRCDPISGHTALYWYRQSLGQGLEFLIYFQGNSAPDKSGLPSDRFSAERTGGSVSTLTIQRTQQEDSAVYLCASSLVPNSNQPQHFGDGTRLSIL.

The chain couples TRBV27 to TRBJ1-2; the D gene is possibly TRBD1 (6 bases). Germline lookup yields CDR1 MNHEY and CDR2 SMNVEV (reference sequence). Trimming removed 5 bases at V and 4 bases at J, with 11 bases between. The CDR3 length is 13 residues. The chain's CDR3 is CASSMAGAYGYTF. The CDR3 region has the DNA TGTGCCAGCAGTATGGCAGGGGCCTATGGCTACACCTTC.

A few counts support this clone. V and J are TRBV5-1 and TRBJ2-5; 7 nucleotides match TRBD2. Looked up from germline, CDR1 is SGHRS and CDR2 is YFSETQ. The CDR3 consists of 15 residues. J lost 4 bases, V lost 4 bases, and 10 bases had no gene match. CDR3 loop: CASSPGAGTGETQYF. Here the CDR3 DNA reads TGCGCCAGCAGCCCAGGAGCGGGAACGGGAGAGACCCAGTACTTC.

This clone was recorded a few times. The V and J genes are TRBV29-1 and TRBJ1-5, with TRBD1 as a possible D gene (5 bases). Trimming took off 4 bases at V and 7 bases at J, with 14 bases between the two ends. CDR1 is SQVTM and CDR2 is ANQGSEA in the germline V gene. CDR3 length equals 13 residues. The CDR3 reads CSVGDGPRQPQHF. CDR3 nucleotides: TGCAGCGTTGGGGACGGCCCACGGCAGCCCCAGCATTTT.

The chain joins TRBV6-6 to TRBJ2-5, with a weak D call TRBD1 (5 bases). CDR1 MNHNY and CDR2 SVGAGI come from the germline V gene (reference sequence). V was cut by 9 bases and J by 5 bases, with 10 bases left in between. The CDR3 consists of 11 residues. The CDR3 DNA reads as TGTGCCAGTCAGGGTGGGGAGACCCAGTACTTC. This translates into CASQGGETQYF.

The chain couples TRBV7-8 to TRBJ2-5, with D possibly TRBD1 on 6 matching bases. The germline V gene encodes CDR1 SGHVS and CDR2 FQNEAQ. V lost 2 bases and J lost 5, with 15 bases in between. The CDR3 runs to 15 residues. CDR3 sequence: CASSLPRQVAETQYF. In nucleotides, the CDR3 is TGTGCCAGCAGCTTACCGCGACAGGTCGCCGAGACCCAGTACTTC. Full variable domain (rest looked up from reference TRBV7-8 and TRBJ2-5): GAGVSQSPRYKVAKRGQDVALRCDPISGHVSLFWYQQALGQGPEFLTYFQNEAQLDKSGLPSDRFFAERPEGSVSTLKIQRTQQEDSAVYLCASSLPRQVAETQYFGPGTRLLVL.

This chain joins TRBV7-9 and TRBJ2-7, with TRBD2 identical over 11 bases. Per germline, CDR1 SEHNR and CDR2 FQNEAQ (reference sequence). Losses at the gene ends were 0 bases for V and 5 bases for J; bases not matched to a gene: 3. This CDR3 comprises 15 residues. In DNA form, the CDR3 reads TGTGCCAGCAGCTTAGCCGAGGGACTAGCGGACGAGCAGTACTTC. This gives the protein CASSLAEGLADEQYF.

V usage is TRBV5-1 and J usage is TRBJ2-3; possible D gene TRBD1, 6 bases. The V and J ends lost 4 bases and 2 bases respectively, with 14 bases between them. The CDR3 is 15 amino acids. From germline, CDR1 is SGHRS and CDR2 YFSETQ. The CDR3 DNA reads TGCGCCAGCAGCCTGCAGGGGCGGAACACAGATACGCAGTATTTT. It is translated as CASSLQGRNTDTQYF.

CDR3 DNA: TGTGCCAGCAGTCCCCGGGATTCTACAGCCTATGGCTACACCTTC. Translating it yields CASSPRDSTAYGYTF. The J gene is TRBJ1-2, the V gene TRBV27; D unresolved. Per germline, CDR1 MNHEY and CDR2 SMNVEV (reference sequence). The CDR3 consists of 15 residues. V shed 5 bases and J shed 4 bases, with 17 bases lying between them.

The CDR3 sequence is CASSLSRGNTEAFF. The CDR3 DNA reads as TGTGCCAGCAGTTTATCTCGGGGGAACACTGAAGCTTTCTTT. The chain combines TRBV27 with TRBJ1-1; no clear D gene. This CDR3 comprises 14 residues. Germline CDR1 reads MNHEY; CDR2 reads SMNVEV (reference sequence). Trimming removed 0 bases from V and 1 base from J, with 6 bases in between.

The rearrangement uses TRBV7-9 and TRBJ2-7; TRBD1 agrees at 10 bases. The junction had 12 bases not matched to a gene; V was cut back by 5 bases and J by 5 bases. CDR3 length equals 16 residues. From germline, CDR1 is SEHNR and CDR2 FQNEAQ (reference sequence). The CDR3 DNA reads TGTGCCAGCAGCCCCAGGGGGACAGGGGTATTCGACGAGCAGTACTTC. Translating gives CASSPRGTGVFDEQYF.

V and J are TRBV7-9 and TRBJ2-6; TRBD1 matches at 10 bases. The V gene's germline CDR1 is SEHNR and CDR2 FQNEAQ (reference sequence). The CDR3 is made up of 18 amino acids. Losses at the gene ends were 5 bases for V and 2 bases for J; bases not matched to a gene: 9. The CDR3 region has the DNA TGTGCCAGCAGCACCCCGGGACAGGGGATTCCTGGGGCCAACGTCCTGACTTTC. Its translation: CASSTPGQGIPGANVLTF.

The genes are TRBV28 and TRBJ2-7; D might be TRBD2 (6 bases). Germline V lookup: CDR1 MDHEN, CDR2 SYDVKM. Between the trimmed V and J ends, which lost 3 bases and 2 bases, there was a span of 11 bases. The CDR3 runs to 14 residues. As DNA, the CDR3 is TGTGCCAGCAGTTTCGCGACGGGAGCCTACGAGCAGTACTTC. Translation: CASSFATGAYEQYF.

The chain carries TRBV29-1 and TRBJ2-3, with D possibly TRBD1 on 6 matching bases. The CDR3 consists of 11 residues. Deletions cut 6 bases from V and 5 bases from J, with 9 bases between. CDR1 is SQVTM, CDR2 ANQGSEA, per germline. CDR3 DNA: TGCAGCGTGGTACAGGGAGATACGCAGTATTTT. Translation: CSVVQGDTQYF.

The rearrangement links TRBV4-1 to TRBJ1-5, with 7 bases fitting TRBD1. CDR1 is MGHRA and CDR2 is YSYEKL in the germline V gene. The CDR3 has 15 residues. V shed 0 bases and J 7 bases; nucleotides not matched to a gene: 6. The CDR3 reads CASSQEGQASQPQHF. CDR3 nucleotide sequence: TGCGCCAGCAGCCAAGAAGGACAGGCGTCCCAGCCCCAGCATTTT.

The J gene is TRBJ1-4, the V gene TRBV5-1; 8 bases match TRBD1. Germline V gene lookup returns CDR1 SGHRS and CDR2 YFSETQ. This CDR3 contains 16 residues. V shed 4 bases, J shed 10 bases, and the junction held 15 bases outside the gene matches. As DNA, the CDR3 is TGCGCCAGCAGCCCCACTGAGACAGGGGAGATAGGAAAACTGTTTTTT. This codes for CASSPTETGEIGKLFF.

This chain joins TRBV27 and TRBJ2-7; possibly TRBD1 for D (6 bases). V dropped 5 bases and J dropped 1 base, with 9 bases sitting between them. Germline CDR1 MNHEY, CDR2 SMNVEV (reference sequence). The CDR3 has 13 residues. CDR3 sequence (DNA): TGTGCCAGCAGTCACAGGGATTCCTACGAGCAGTACTTC. This gives the protein CASSHRDSYEQYF.

This clone was found a few times. J is TRBJ2-7 and V is TRBV5-1; D gene uncertain. Germline values: CDR1 SGHRS, CDR2 YFSETQ. This CDR3 spans 13 amino acids. Trimming took off 2 bases at V and 0 bases at J, with 6 bases between the two ends. CDR3: CASSFESSYEQYF. In DNA form, the CDR3 reads TGCGCCAGCAGCTTTGAAAGCTCCTACGAGCAGTACTTC.

The V gene is TRBV7-8, the J gene TRBJ2-7; no clear D. The CDR3 is 14 residues long. Trimming shortened V by 1 base and J by 0 bases, and 7 bases separated the two germline ends. Per the germline V gene, CDR1 is SGHVS and CDR2 is FQNEAQ. This CDR3 reads CASSLGDYSYEQYF. The CDR3, as DNA: TGTGCCAGCAGCTTAGGGGATTACTCCTACGAGCAGTACTTC. Full variable domain (rest looked up from reference TRBV7-8 and TRBJ2-7): GAGVSQSPRYKVAKRGQDVALRCDPISGHVSLFWYQQALGQGPEFLTYFQNEAQLDKSGLPSDRFFAERPEGSVSTLKIQRTQQEDSAVYLCASSLGDYSYEQYFGPGTRLTVT.

The genes are TRBV7-9 and TRBJ1-2, with 7 bases identical to TRBD1. Losses at the gene ends were 5 bases for V and 4 bases for J; bases not matched to a gene: 13. CDR3 length equals 16 residues. The germline CDR1 and CDR2 sequences are SEHNR and FQNEAQ (reference sequence). The CDR3 reads CASSRPRGGGLYGYTF. CDR3 bases: TGTGCCAGCAGCCGCCCCCGGGGAGGGGGCCTCTATGGCTACACCTTC.